The T cell receptor beta chain described here comes from a study of cytomegalovirus exposure and HLA in healthy donors. Details on this clone: Its cognate antigen is unknown.

The primer mix had 60 Vbeta and 13 Jbeta primers. Sequencing was performed with immunoSEQ multiplex PCR; in TCRdb, only in-frame clones are kept and a portion is missing. The profile shows 110,000 to 150,000 clones, about 80% of them singletons. Study observations and caveats: Using a false discovery rate of 0.05, a later analysis showed that roughly 16,000 TCR beta sequences were associated with HLA alleles.

The germline V gene has CDR1 SGHNT and CDR2 YENEEA. The CDR3 is 14 residues long. V shed 5 bases and J 1 base; nucleotides not matched to a gene: 4. The sequence derives from a man aged 35-49 years in good health and CMV-seronegative. The V call is TRBV11-3, the J call TRBJ2-7, with TRBD2 identical over 8 bases. The material sequenced was PBMCs. DNA for the CDR3: TGTGCCAGCAGCGCCGGGGGGGCATCCTACGAGCAGTACTTC. Translation gives CASSAGGASYEQYF.